Reported below is one T cell receptor beta chain. Its antigen is as yet unknown. The time point here: cycle 4 day 1 (C4D1), after 6 weeks of nivolumab. Each patient relapsed following autologous stem cell transplantation, and prior brentuximab vedotin exposure differed. Clones were sequenced by immunoSEQ multiplex PCR, and TCRdb holds only the in-frame ones, with some missing. The data show roughly 36,000 clones, around 80% seen once. This record comes from a study of PD-1 blockade in classical Hodgkin lymphoma. At the level of the study: Patients were treated with nivolumab at 3 mg/kg, and this was given intravenously every 2 weeks. Study-level results: Newly diagnosed patients were reported to exhibit reduced baseline TCR diversity relative to healthy donors. The baseline diversity of complete responders showed similarity to that of newly diagnosed patients. There remain no defined causes for the repertoire differences, which possibly reflect disease activity or prior therapy.

The CDR3 consists of 18 residues. V was pared by 0 bases and J by 6 bases, with 11 bases of the junction left unmatched. The germline V gene encodes CDR1 LGHNA and CDR2 YSLEER. The clonotype originates from a human donor with classical Hodgkin lymphoma. J is TRBJ2-1 and V is TRBV4-3; 10 positions agree with TRBD2. Sequenced material: peripheral blood mononuclear cells (PBMCs), taken before the fourth cycle of nivolumab. This chain's CDR3 is CASSQEVEAGGPGNEQFF. For the CDR3, the DNA is TGCGCCAGCAGCCAAGAGGTTGAAGCGGGGGGGCCTGGCAATGAGCAGTTCTTC.